Below, 28 T cell receptor beta chains from the same sample are listed, as sequenced in a study of T cells in Graves' hyperthyroidism and ophthalmopathy. The TCR beta CDR3 regions underwent amplification using RNA transcripts as the source. The TCR CDR3 first-round RT-PCR relied on the HTBI primer set. TCRdb processed the multiplex PCR reads anew with MiXCR; each CDR3 protein has one entry. Here the sample spans 220,000 or so distinct CDR3 sequences, around 17% being singletons. The specimen was blood. The receptors here all came from a woman aged 18-29 years with Graves' ophthalmopathy.

This clonotype was seen a handful of times. V and J are TRBV6-1 and TRBJ1-3, with 8 bases fitting TRBD1. Germline trimming cut 5 bases from V and 0 bases from J; bases unmatched to any gene: 9. The germline CDR1 and CDR2 sequences are MNHNS and SASEGT. The CDR3 totals 17 residues. CDR3 in DNA: TGTGCCAGCAGTATAACCGGACAGGGTAACTCTGGAAACACCATATATTTT. Translated, it gives CASSITGQGNSGNTIYF.

In this sample, this clonotype turned up many times. V is TRBV19 and J is TRBJ2-5; D may be TRBD1 or TRBD2 (6 bases each). The CDR3 is 15 amino acids. V was clipped by 4 bases and J by 2 bases, with 14 bases between them. CDR1 and CDR2 from the germline V gene are LNHDA and SQIVND (reference sequence). This CDR3 is CASSSPGAAQETQYF. The CDR3 nucleotides read TGTGCCAGTAGTAGCCCGGGGGCAGCGCAAGAGACCCAGTACTTC.

The J gene is TRBJ2-3, the V gene TRBV3-1, with 7 bases identical to TRBD2. CDR1 and CDR2 (germline): LGHDT, YNNKEL (reference sequence). With V trimmed by 0 bases and J by 4 bases, 4 bases remained unmatched. This CDR3 region has 15 residues. The CDR3 DNA reads as TGTGCCAGCAGCCAAGAAGGGAGGGCTCCAGATACGCAGTATTTT. This encodes CASSQEGRAPDTQYF.

This clonotype was seen repeatedly, ten times or more. The rearrangement links TRBV7-3 to TRBJ2-1; TRBD1 matches at 7 bases. CDR3 length equals 13 residues. Germline V gives CDR1 SGHTA, CDR2 FQGTGA. V lost 2 bases and J lost 13; bases outside the gene matches: 8. CDR3 protein: CASSLVAEGAQFF. The CDR3 nucleotides read TGTGCCAGCAGCTTAGTGGCAGAGGGGGCTCAGTTCTTC.

This clonotype was recorded at least ten times. This sequence joins TRBV19 and TRBJ1-1, with D tentatively TRBD1 (5 bases). CDR3 size: 14 residues. Trimming removed 2 bases at V and 4 bases at J, with 11 bases between. Per the germline V gene, CDR1 is LNHDA and CDR2 is SQIVND (reference sequence). The CDR3 is CASSINPDTTEAFF. CDR3 coding DNA: TGTGCCAGTAGTATAAATCCGGACACCACTGAAGCTTTCTTT.

The table lists this clonotype with a few counts. This chain joins TRBV5-4 and TRBJ2-5; D gene unclear. Deletions cut 1 base from V and 3 bases from J, with 7 bases between. Germline V CDR1 and CDR2: SGHNT, YYREEE (reference sequence). This CDR3 spans 13 amino acids. DNA for the CDR3: TGTGCCAGCAGCTTGTTCCCAGAAGAGACCCAGTACTTC. Translating it yields CASSLFPEETQYF. Based on the CDR3 plus reference TRBV5-4 and TRBJ2-5, the full variable domain is ETGVTQSPTHLIKTRGQQVTLRCSSQSGHNTVSWYQQALGQGPQFIFQYYREEENGRGNFPPRFSGLQFPNYSSELNVNALELDDSALYLCASSLFPEETQYFGPGTRLLVL.

This clonotype was detected many times. The V gene is TRBV19, the J gene TRBJ2-7; TRBD1 agrees at 11 bases. Germline loops: CDR1 LNHDA, CDR2 SQIVND (reference sequence). There are 15 residues in the CDR3. V was pared by 6 bases and J by 4 bases, with 8 bases of the junction left unmatched. CDR3 loop: CASSNRDRGFYEQYF. The DNA of the CDR3 is TGTGCCAGTAGCAACCGGGACAGGGGGTTTTACGAGCAGTACTTC.

This clonotype came up many times. V and J are TRBV27 and TRBJ2-2; TRBD2 is a possible D gene (6 bases). The CDR3 length is 18 residues. Trimming took off 5 bases at V and 4 bases at J, with 23 bases between the two ends. CDR1 is MNHEY, CDR2 SMNVEV, per germline (reference sequence). In DNA form, the CDR3 reads TGTGCCAGCAGTCCCCGATCGGTGGTGTCGGGAGTCACCGGGGAGCTGTTTTTT. It yields the protein CASSPRSVVSGVTGELFF.

This clonotype was seen more than once but under ten times. This sequence joins TRBV6-5 and TRBJ2-2; TRBD1 agrees at 10 bases. V trimming: 0 bases; J trimming: 7 bases; junction bases outside the gene matches: 11. The V gene's germline CDR1 is MNHEY and CDR2 SVGAGI. The CDR3 runs to 18 residues. CDR3 DNA sequence: TGTGCCAGCAGTTACTCTTTCCCGGGACAGGGGTCTCACGGGGAGCTGTTTTTT. Protein: CASSYSFPGQGSHGELFF.

This clonotype occurred a few times. J is TRBJ1-2 and V is TRBV19; D is unclear. Trimming cost V 4 bases and J 1 base, with 13 bases left between them. This CDR3 has 15 amino acids. Germline assignment: CDR1 LNHDA and CDR2 SQIVND (reference sequence). The DNA of the CDR3 is TGTGCCAGTAGTAACCTCGGCGCCGTTAACTATGGCTACACCTTC. Translation: CASSNLGAVNYGYTF.

As concerns this clonotype: This clone may be a read error of a much larger clone one base away. In this CDR3 the conserved last residue, phenylalanine or tryptophan, is missing, so a read error is likely. The rearrangement links TRBV6-1 to TRBJ2-7, with a tentative D call TRBD1 (5 bases). Germline-derived CDR1 and CDR2 are MNHNS and SASEGT. The CDR3 consists of 14 residues. Trimming took 7 bases from V and 2 from J, leaving 15 bases between them. This CDR3 is CASTPTATPYEQYL. In DNA form, the CDR3 reads TGTGCCAGCACTCCGACAGCGACCCCCTACGAGCAGTACCTC.

This clonotype was observed many times. This sequence joins TRBV5-6 and TRBJ1-2, with a possible D match to TRBD1 (6 bases). The V gene lost 4 bases and the J gene lost 0 bases, with 16 bases spanning the gap. The CDR3 length is 16 residues. Germline V CDR1 and CDR2: SGHDT, YYEEEE. DNA of the CDR3: TGTGCCAGCAGCGGACACCCAGGGGCGTCTAACTATGGCTACACCTTC. Its translation is CASSGHPGASNYGYTF.

In its sample, this clonotype was seen many times. The CDR3 protein is CASSVRALNTEAFF. The CDR3, as DNA: TGTGCCAGCAGTGTACGGGCCCTGAACACTGAAGCTTTCTTT. This chain uses TRBV6-1 with TRBJ1-1; D is unclear. Germline V gene data show CDR1 as MNHNS and CDR2 as SASEGT. This CDR3 contains 14 residues. V was pared by 4 bases and J by 0 bases, with 9 bases between.

This clonotype was found once. Compared with germline, one end of the junction differs, possibly owing to a read error. The chain couples TRBV6-1 to TRBJ1-1; 8 bases map to TRBD1. Germline values: CDR1 MNHNS, CDR2 SASEGT. The CDR3 length is 14 residues. CDR3 DNA: TGTGCTAGCACTAGACAGGGGATGAACACTGGAGCTTTCTTT. Protein product: CASTRQGMNTGAFF.

This clonotype was detected many times. The chain links TRBV5-1 to TRBJ2-7; 8 positions agree with TRBD1. Per the germline V gene, CDR1 is SGHRS and CDR2 is YFSETQ. CDR3 length equals 14 residues. Germline trimming cut 0 bases from V and 6 bases from J; bases unmatched to any gene: 5. The DNA of the CDR3 is TGCGCCAGCAGCTTGGATGCAGGGGGCGGCGAGCAGTACTTC. As protein: CASSLDAGGGEQYF.

In this sample, this clonotype turned up many times. V usage is TRBV28 and J usage is TRBJ2-7; TRBD2 agrees at 7 bases. V gave up 7 bases and J gave up 1 base; unmatched junction bases: 7. Germline CDR1 and CDR2: MDHEN and SYDVKM. The CDR3 consists of 14 residues. The CDR3 DNA sequence: TGTGCCAGCAAGACGGCGGGAGCGTCCTACGAGCAGTACTTC. Translation: CASKTAGASYEQYF.

This clonotype was recorded many times. This chain joins TRBV7-9 and TRBJ1-1, with D perhaps matching TRBD1 (5 bases). The CDR3 spans 14 residues. Deletions cut 6 bases from V and 4 bases from J, with 15 bases between. The germline gives CDR1 SEHNR, CDR2 FQNEAQ (reference sequence). The CDR3 coding sequence is TGTGCCAGCAGGAGATCCGGGAGGGGCACTGAAGCTTTCTTT. This encodes CASRRSGRGTEAFF.

This clonotype was detected ten times or more. This chain connects TRBV19 to TRBJ2-5; TRBD1 agrees at 8 bases. This CDR3 is 15 amino acids long. Germline V gives CDR1 LNHDA, CDR2 SQIVND (reference sequence). After removal of 7 bases from V and 2 bases from J, the junction contained 9 bases not matched to a gene. In nucleotides, the CDR3 is TGTGCCAGTAACAACGACAGGGGTGGACAAGAGACCCAGTACTTC. Translating it yields CASNNDRGGQETQYF.

The sample holds many counts of this clonotype. This chain uses TRBV5-1 with TRBJ2-5; tentatively, D is TRBD1 (8 bases). Germline V CDR1 and CDR2: SGHRS, YFSETQ. Trimming removed 0 bases at V and 5 bases at J, with 14 bases between. This CDR3 region has 15 residues. The CDR3 coding sequence is TGCGCCAGCAGCTTGGCGACAGGGGAGGGGGAGACCCAGTACTTC. Protein: CASSLATGEGETQYF.

This clonotype was recorded many times. The chain combines TRBV4-1 with TRBJ2-5, with D perhaps matching TRBD1 or TRBD2 (5 bases each). Trimming took 3 bases from V and 11 from J, leaving 13 bases between them. The CDR3 extends over 12 amino acids. Looked up from germline, CDR1 is MGHRA and CDR2 is YSYEKL. CDR3 in amino acids: CASSHPPGPQYF. The DNA of the CDR3 is TGCGCCAGCAGCCATCCACCGGGACCGCAGTACTTC.

In its sample, this clonotype was seen many times. This chain connects TRBV7-2 to TRBJ2-7; 11 bases agree with TRBD2. With V trimmed by 4 bases and J by 4 bases, 6 bases remained unmatched. Germline lookup yields CDR1 SGHTA and CDR2 FQGNSA. The length of the CDR3 is 15 residues. The CDR3 loop is CASSYFLAGGYEQYF. CDR3 DNA: TGTGCCAGCAGCTATTTCCTAGCGGGAGGTTACGAGCAGTACTTC.

This clonotype came up many times. V is TRBV6-1 and J is TRBJ1-2, with no clear D. The V end was cut by 5 bases, the J end by 8 bases, with 9 bases between. Germline V CDR1 and CDR2: MNHNS, SASEGT. The CDR3 loop spans 11 amino acids. The CDR3 bases are TGTGCCAGCAGTTCGGTAGAGGGCTACACCTTC. Translated: CASSSVEGYTF.

This clonotype came up many times. J is TRBJ1-2 and V is TRBV5-5, with 9 positions matching TRBD1. Looked up from germline, CDR1 is SGHKS and CDR2 is YYEKEE (reference sequence). The CDR3 is 15 amino acids. The V segment lost 4 bases and the J segment 0 bases; nucleotides outside the gene matches: 4. CDR3 amino acids: CASSLDRGPNYGYTF. The CDR3 DNA reads TGTGCCAGCAGCCTGGACAGGGGCCCTAACTATGGCTACACCTTC. The complete variable domain, with remaining parts taken from reference TRBV5-5 and TRBJ1-2, reads DAGVTQSPTHLIKTRGQQVTLRCSPISGHKSVSWYQQVLGQGPQFIFQYYEKEERGRGNFPDRFSARQFPNYSSELNVNALLLGDSALYLCASSLDRGPNYGYTFGSGTRLTVV.

This clonotype was picked up many times. The V gene is TRBV5-1, the J gene TRBJ2-2; maybe TRBD2 (5 bases). V was cut by 5 bases and J by 8 bases, with 19 bases left in between. This CDR3 contains 15 residues. CDR1 and CDR2 from the germline V gene are SGHRS and YFSETQ. The CDR3 nucleotides are TGCGCCAGCAGAGAGGTTCGAGGGAGCGTTGGGGAGCTGTTTTTT. It specifies CASREVRGSVGELFF.

In its sample, this clonotype was seen many times. The chain links TRBV13 to TRBJ2-1, with 7 bases lining up with TRBD1. Trimming removed 1 base from V and 5 bases from J; junction bases left unmatched: 8. The CDR3 covers 16 residues. The V gene's germline CDR1 is PRHDT and CDR2 FYEKMQ (reference sequence). CDR3 sequence (DNA): TGTGCCAGCAGCTTAGTCGGTGACAGGGCCGACAATGAGCAGTTCTTC. It is translated as CASSLVGDRADNEQFF.

The chain is built from TRBV5-6 and TRBJ2-3, with 7 bases fitting TRBD2. The CDR3 extends over 16 amino acids. The V gene end was trimmed by 1 base and the J gene end by 4 bases; junction bases not matched to a gene: 9. Germline V gene lookup returns CDR1 SGHDT and CDR2 YYEEEE. This chain's CDR3 is CASSLMISGGADTQYF. For the CDR3, the DNA is TGTGCCAGCAGCTTGATGATATCTGGGGGGGCAGATACGCAGTATTTT. The full variable domain, in which reference TRBV5-6 and TRBJ2-3 provide the parts outside the CDR3, is DAGVTQSPTHLIKTRGQQVTLRCSPKSGHDTVSWYQQALGQGPQFIFQYYEEEERQRGNFPDRFSGHQFPNYSSELNVNALLLGDSALYLCASSLMISGGADTQYFGPGTRLTVL.

The chain carries TRBV7-9 and TRBJ1-5; 7 nucleotides align to TRBD1. CDR1 and CDR2 from the germline V gene are SEHNR and FQNEAQ (reference sequence). V shed 4 bases, J shed 3 bases, and the junction held 15 bases outside the gene matches. CDR3 length equals 18 residues. In DNA, the CDR3 is TGTGCCAGCAGCTCCAGTATTGAGACAGGGAGTCACAATCAGCCCCAGCATTTT. The encoded protein is CASSSSIETGSHNQPQHF. The full variable domain, with the rest looked up from reference TRBV7-9 and TRBJ1-5, is DTGVSQNPRHKITKRGQNVTFRCDPISEHNRLYWYRQTLGQGPEFLTYFQNEAQLEKSRLLSDRFSAERPKGSFSTLEIQRTEQGDSAMYLCASSSSIETGSHNQPQHFGDGTRLSIL.

This clonotype showed up many times. The V call is TRBV13, the J call TRBJ2-3; D tentatively fits TRBD1 or TRBD2 (5 bases each). In germline, CDR1 is PRHDT, CDR2 FYEKMQ (reference sequence). This CDR3 has 18 amino acids. Trimming removed 5 bases at V and 4 bases at J, with 25 bases between. CDR3: CASSRGTRGGSRADTQYF. In DNA, the CDR3 is TGTGCCAGCAGCCGTGGGACCCGGGGCGGGTCTCGAGCAGATACGCAGTATTTT. The full variable domain, in which reference TRBV13 and TRBJ2-3 provide the parts outside the CDR3, is AAGVIQSPRHLIKEKRETATLKCYPIPRHDTVYWYQQGPGQDPQFLISFYEKMQSDKGSIPDRFSAQQFSDYHSELNMSSLELGDSALYFCASSRGTRGGSRADTQYFGPGTRLTVL.